The 10 T cell receptor beta chains reported below all come from one sample, sequenced in a study of blood T cell repertoires in COVID-19. TCRdb's table, derived via immunoSEQ multiplex PCR, lists solely in-frame clones and lacks some. Found here are 350,000 to 400,000 clones, approximately 86% of them singletons; the top ten hold under 8.5%. Sequencing was done on a sample of peripheral blood. The receptors originated from a woman in her sixties with COVID-19, enrolled during active disease.

The chain joins TRBV10-3 to TRBJ1-4; weak D call: TRBD1 (5 bases). CDR3 length equals 13 residues. Germline V CDR1 and CDR2: ENHRY, SYGVKD. V was clipped by 10 bases and J by 7 bases, with 16 bases between them. CDR3 residues: CATRRDLGEKLFF. For the CDR3, the DNA is TGTGCCACCCGCAGGGACTTGGGTGAAAAACTGTTTTTT.

J is TRBJ2-7 and V is TRBV2; D is unclear. CDR1 and CDR2 (germline): SNHLY, FYNNEI. Trimming removed 2 bases at V and 4 bases at J, with 6 bases between. There are 12 residues in the CDR3. CDR3: CASSEYRYEQYF. DNA of the CDR3: TGTGCCAGCAGTGAATACCGGTACGAGCAGTACTTC.

Written as DNA, the CDR3 is TGTGCCAGCAGCACCGGGACACACGGCGAGCAGTACTTC. It yields the protein CASSTGTHGEQYF. V is TRBV7-2 and J is TRBJ2-7, with D possibly being TRBD1 (6 bases). Trimming took off 5 bases at V and 6 bases at J, with 14 bases between the two ends. CDR3 length equals 13 residues. Germline V gives CDR1 SGHTA, CDR2 FQGNSA.

Remarks on this clone: The same CDR3 can be traced to other DNA sequences in this sample. The chain joins TRBV7-3 to TRBJ2-1; 9 positions match TRBD2. Germline trimming cut 1 base from V and 4 bases from J; bases unmatched to any gene: 2. The V gene's germline CDR1 is SGHTA and CDR2 FQGTGA. The CDR3 is 15 amino acids. The CDR3 DNA reads TGTGCCAGCAGCTTAAGCGGGGGGGCTTACAATGAGCAGTTCTTC. Translating gives CASSLSGGAYNEQFF.

The genes are TRBV15 and TRBJ1-3, with TRBD1 identical over 9 bases. The germline CDR1 and CDR2 sequences are LNHNV and YYDKDF (reference sequence). CDR3 size: 16 residues. The ends lost 3 bases at V and 0 bases at J; junction bases unmatched: 3. The chain's CDR3 is CATSRDRGYSGNTIYF. CDR3 sequence (DNA): TGTGCCACCAGCAGGGACAGGGGCTACTCTGGAAACACCATATATTTT.

The gene calls are TRBV4-2 and TRBJ2-1; possible D gene TRBD1, 6 bases. V lost 1 base and J lost 8, with 15 bases in between. CDR1 is LGHNA, CDR2 YNFKEQ, per germline. The CDR3 loop spans 15 amino acids. This CDR3 reads CASSQVVTGYHEQFF. In nucleotides, the CDR3 is TGTGCCAGCAGCCAAGTGGTTACAGGGTATCATGAGCAGTTCTTC.

CDR3 nucleotide sequence: TGTGCCAGCAGTGAAGCCGACAGGGGTCAGCCCCAGCATTTT. The encoded protein is CASSEADRGQPQHF. The chain employs TRBV6-1 and TRBJ1-5; TRBD1 matches 8 bases. Germline values: CDR1 MNHNS, CDR2 SASEGT. Losses at the gene ends were 0 bases for V and 6 bases for J; bases not matched to a gene: 1. The CDR3 contains 14 residues.

The chain employs TRBV2 and TRBJ2-1, with 9 bases lining up with TRBD1. Germline V gene sequence: CDR1 SNHLY, CDR2 FYNNEI. CDR3 length: 17 residues. The J segment lost 5 bases and the V segment lost 6 bases, leaving 14 bases of the junction unmatched. In nucleotides, the CDR3 is TGTGCCAGCAGCGGATCCCCCGGGACAGGGTATGACAATGAGCAGTTCTTC. Translation gives CASSGSPGTGYDNEQFF.

The chain carries TRBV7-6 and TRBJ2-3; 9 bases align to TRBD2. Germline assignment: CDR1 SGHVS and CDR2 FNYEAQ. There are 16 residues in the CDR3. The J segment lost 0 bases and the V segment lost 5 bases, leaving 6 bases of the junction unmatched. The CDR3: CASSSRLAASTDTQYF. The CDR3 DNA sequence: TGTGCCAGCAGCAGTCGACTAGCGGCTAGCACAGATACGCAGTATTTT.

The V and J genes are TRBV7-2 and TRBJ1-5, with 10 bases fitting TRBD1. V gave up 5 bases and J gave up 7 bases; unmatched junction bases: 11. The CDR3 is 16 amino acids. Looked up from germline, CDR1 is SGHTA and CDR2 is FQGNSA. DNA for the CDR3: TGTGCCAGCAGCGAAGGGACAGGGGTGGCCCACCAGCCCCAGCATTTT. It translates to CASSEGTGVAHQPQHF.